A selection of T cell receptor beta chains follows, all from one sample in a study of CD8 T cells in Susac syndrome. TCRdb independently ran MiXCR on the immunoSEQ multiplex PCR reads; one entry per CDR3 protein. The table lists 200,000 to 250,000 distinct CDR3 sequences, about 94% of them singletons, with around 0.15% in the top ten. Sequencing used CD4+ T cells from PBMCs. The receptor set was obtained from a human donor with Susac syndrome. Both conserved end residues are part of each CDR3. A D gene is named only where the DNA matches it firmly. Size tells how often a clone was seen (once, few, many) or the class of an expanded clone, and some rows leave it out.

v_call	clone_size	j_call	d_call	cdr3_aa	cdr3_nt
TRBV6-5	.	TRBJ2-4	.	CASSYSGVGKQGGRNIQYF	TGTGCCAGCAGTTACTCTGGTGTAGGAAAACAGGGGGGGAGGAACATTCAGTACTTC
TRBV7-6	.	TRBJ2-3	.	CASSLLRSADTQYF	TGTGCCAGCAGCTTACTCAGAAGCGCAGATACGCAGTATTTT
TRBV5-1	.	TRBJ2-2	.	CASSPGVANTGELFF	TGCGCCAGCAGTCCCGGGGTGGCAAACACCGGGGAGCTGTTTTTT
TRBV7-9	.	TRBJ1-1	TRBD1	CASTPTGASEAFF	TGTGCCAGCACCCCTACAGGGGCTAGTGAAGCTTTCTTT
TRBV7-9	.	TRBJ1-5	.	CASSSGERNQPQHF	TGTGCCAGCAGCTCCGGCGAGCGCAATCAGCCCCAGCATTTT
TRBV2	.	TRBJ2-7	.	CASSESLLDDEQYF	TGTGCCAGCAGTGAAAGCCTCCTTGATGACGAGCAGTACTTC
TRBV4-3	.	TRBJ1-4	.	CASSPTPRGRNEKLFF	TGCGCCAGCAGCCCTACCCCCAGGGGCCGTAATGAAAAACTGTTTTTT
TRBV9	.	TRBJ1-1	.	CASSPAGNTEAFF	TGTGCCAGCAGCCCCGCGGGGAACACTGAAGCTTTCTTT
TRBV28	.	TRBJ1-5	TRBD1	CASSPRYGTGNQPQHF	TGTGCCAGCAGTCCCAGATACGGGACAGGCAATCAGCCCCAGCATTTT
TRBV28	.	TRBJ1-1	.	CASSLYQVPEAFF	TGTGCCAGCAGTTTATATCAGGTCCCTGAAGCTTTCTTT
TRBV25-1	.	TRBJ2-2	.	CASSESGPNTGELFF	TGTGCCAGCAGTGAATCCGGGCCTAACACCGGGGAGCTGTTTTTT
TRBV29-1	.	TRBJ1-2	.	CSVEVGQHEGGDYGYTF	TGCAGCGTTGAAGTGGGACAACATGAGGGTGGGGACTATGGCTACACCTTC
TRBV10-3	.	TRBJ2-5	TRBD1	CAISESIGQAQETQYF	TGTGCCATCAGTGAGTCGATTGGACAGGCCCAAGAGACCCAGTACTTC
TRBV18	.	TRBJ1-1	TRBD1	CASSPEQGKSNTEAFF	TGTGCCAGCTCACCAGAACAGGGGAAGAGCAACACTGAAGCTTTCTTT
TRBV20-1	.	TRBJ1-5	TRBD1	CSARDRQGAGQPQHF	TGCAGTGCTAGAGATCGTCAGGGGGCAGGACAGCCCCAGCATTTT
TRBV20-1	once	TRBJ1-1	.	CSATDLNTEAFF	TGCAGTGCCACCGATTTGAACACTGAAGCTTTCTTT
TRBV3-1	few	TRBJ2-7	.	CASSGDTTQQYF	TGTGCCAGCAGCGGGGATACTACGCAGCAGTACTTC
TRBV4-3	.	TRBJ2-6	.	CASSQEGAGANVLTF	TGCGCCAGCAGCCAAGAGGGGGCTGGGGCCAACGTCCTGACTTTC
TRBV7-2	once	TRBJ1-4	TRBD1	CASRQGGGKLFF	TGTGCCAGCCGACAGGGAGGTGGAAAACTGTTTTTT
TRBV2	.	TRBJ1-2	TRBD1	CASRQGEVYGYTF	TGTGCCAGCCGACAGGGGGAAGTCTATGGCTACACCTTC
TRBV6-6	.	TRBJ2-7	.	CASSTDYEQYF	TGTGCCAGCAGTACAGACTACGAGCAGTACTTC
TRBV6-2/TRBV6-3	.	TRBJ2-1	TRBD2	CASRTSAQSGNEQFF	TGTGCCAGCAGGACTAGCGCTCAATCAGGCAATGAGCAGTTCTTC
TRBV6-6	.	TRBJ1-1	.	CASSYGLDGVNTEAFF	TGTGCCAGCAGTTACGGACTGGACGGTGTGAACACTGAAGCTTTCTTT
TRBV6-1	.	TRBJ1-1	.	CASSEGYRVLTEAFF	TGTGCCAGCAGTGAAGGCTACAGGGTGTTGACTGAAGCTTTCTTT
TRBV5-1	few	TRBJ2-1	.	CASSLGGNEQFF	TGTGCCAGCAGTTTAGGCGGCAATGAGCAGTTCTTC
TRBV18	.	TRBJ1-3	.	CASSPLGVSRGRGNTIYF	TGTGCCAGCTCACCACTCGGAGTTTCGAGGGGACGTGGAAACACCATATATTTT
TRBV20-1	.	TRBJ2-5	.	CSARVGSGAQYF	TGCAGTGCTAGAGTAGGGAGCGGAGCCCAGTACTTC
TRBV12-3/TRBV12-4	.	TRBJ2-1	.	CASSYLRGEQFF	TGTGCCAGCAGTTACCTAAGGGGTGAGCAGTTCTTC
TRBV28	.	TRBJ2-2	TRBD1	CASSWDRAYTGELFF	TGTGCCAGCAGTTGGGACAGGGCGTACACCGGGGAGCTGTTTTTT
TRBV3-1	.	TRBJ1-1	.	CASSHTDRNTEAFF	TGTGCCAGCAGCCACACGGACAGGAACACTGAAGCTTTCTTT
TRBV24-1	once	TRBJ2-1	.	CATSDPTVFYNEQFF	TGTGCCACCAGTGACCCGACGGTTTTCTACAATGAGCAGTTCTTC
TRBV7-2	.	TRBJ1-1	.	CASSILTGMNTEAFF	TGTGCCAGCAGCATCCTGACGGGAATGAACACTGAAGCTTTCTTT
TRBV27	.	TRBJ2-3	TRBD2	CASSLLWGGTTDTQYF	TGTGCCAGCAGTTTATTGTGGGGGGGTACCACAGATACGCAGTATTTT
TRBV20-1	.	TRBJ2-3	TRBD2	CSATGTRNSPTDTQYF	TGCAGTGCTACCGGGACTAGAAATTCACCCACAGATACGCAGTATTTT
TRBV20-1	.	TRBJ1-2	.	CSARARTAYGYTF	TGCAGTGCTAGAGCAAGGACAGCGTATGGCTACACCTTC
TRBV20-1	.	TRBJ1-5	TRBD1	CSAGTGNPGDFMNQPQHF	TGCAGTGCCGGGACAGGGAACCCCGGGGATTTCATGAATCAGCCCCAGCATTTT
TRBV5-1	once	TRBJ2-1	TRBD1	CASSVDRGNEQFF	TGCGCCAGCAGCGTAGACAGGGGAAATGAGCAGTTCTTC
TRBV5-4	.	TRBJ2-7	TRBD2	CASRPGGNTNYEQYF	TGTGCCAGCAGACCGGGGGGAAATACTAACTACGAGCAGTACTTC
TRBV7-2	.	TRBJ1-5	.	CASSLGGRAIAQPQHF	TGTGCCAGCAGCTTAGGGGGGCGGGCCATCGCTCAGCCCCAGCATTTT
TRBV27	.	TRBJ1-1	TRBD1	CASHFRGGTEAFF	TGTGCCAGCCATTTCAGGGGGGGCACTGAAGCTTTCTTT
TRBV20-1	.	TRBJ2-5	.	CSARDPSGETQYF	TGCAGTGCTAGAGATCCGAGCGGTGAGACCCAGTACTTC
TRBV29-1	.	TRBJ1-2	.	CSVDGSEGGYTF	TGCAGCGTTGATGGGTCCGAAGGAGGCTACACCTTC
TRBV11-3	.	TRBJ2-1	.	CASSPRYNEQFF	TGTGCCAGCAGCCCCCGTTACAATGAGCAGTTCTTC
TRBV29-1	.	TRBJ2-3	TRBD1	CSFTGTGDPDTQYF	TGCAGCTTCACCGGGACAGGGGACCCAGATACGCAGTATTTT
TRBV24-1	.	TRBJ1-2	.	CATSDSAYGYTF	TGTGCCACCAGTGATTCGGCCTATGGCTACACCTTC
TRBV20-1	once	TRBJ2-3	.	CSARRQRTRADTQYF	TGCAGTGCCAGAAGACAACGGACGAGAGCAGATACGCAGTATTTT
TRBV6-5	.	TRBJ1-5	.	CASRGSFSNQPQHF	TGTGCCAGCAGGGGCTCGTTTAGCAATCAGCCCCAGCATTTT
TRBV10-3	.	TRBJ1-1	TRBD1	CAISPGQGTSEAFF	TGTGCCATCAGTCCGGGACAGGGGACTTCCGAAGCTTTCTTT
TRBV6-1	few	TRBJ2-2	.	CASTLDRASTNTGELFF	TGTGCCAGCACATTGGACAGAGCATCGACGAACACCGGGGAGCTGTTTTTT
TRBV5-1	.	TRBJ2-5	.	CASSPGHYQETQYF	TGCGCCAGCAGCCCTGGACACTACCAAGAGACCCAGTACTTC
TRBV3-1	.	TRBJ2-7	.	CASSQAQGPYEQYF	TGTGCCAGCAGCCAAGCCCAAGGACCCTACGAGCAGTACTTC